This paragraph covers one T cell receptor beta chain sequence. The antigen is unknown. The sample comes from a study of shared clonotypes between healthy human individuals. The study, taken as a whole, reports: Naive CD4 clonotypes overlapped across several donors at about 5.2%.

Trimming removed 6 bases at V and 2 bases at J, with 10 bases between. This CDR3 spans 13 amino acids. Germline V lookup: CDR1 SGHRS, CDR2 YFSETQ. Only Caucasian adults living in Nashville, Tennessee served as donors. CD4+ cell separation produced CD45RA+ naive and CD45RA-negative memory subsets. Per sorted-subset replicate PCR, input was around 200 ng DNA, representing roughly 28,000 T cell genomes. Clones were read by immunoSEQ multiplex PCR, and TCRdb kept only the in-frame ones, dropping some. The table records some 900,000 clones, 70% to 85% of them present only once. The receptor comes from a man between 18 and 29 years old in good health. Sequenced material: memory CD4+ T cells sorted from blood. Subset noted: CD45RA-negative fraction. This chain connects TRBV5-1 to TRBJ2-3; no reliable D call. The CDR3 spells CASTVENTDTQYF. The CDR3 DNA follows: TGCGCCAGCACGGTGGAGAACACAGATACGCAGTATTTT.